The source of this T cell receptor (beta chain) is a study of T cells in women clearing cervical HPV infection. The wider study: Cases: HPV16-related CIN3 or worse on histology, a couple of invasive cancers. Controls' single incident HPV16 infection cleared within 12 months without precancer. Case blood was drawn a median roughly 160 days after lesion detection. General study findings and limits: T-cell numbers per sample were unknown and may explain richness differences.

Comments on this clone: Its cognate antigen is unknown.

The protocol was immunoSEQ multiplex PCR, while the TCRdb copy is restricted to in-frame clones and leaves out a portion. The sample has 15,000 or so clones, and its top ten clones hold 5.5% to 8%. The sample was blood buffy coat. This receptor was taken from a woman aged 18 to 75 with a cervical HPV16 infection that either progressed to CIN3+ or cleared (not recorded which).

The CDR3 bases that were read are TGTGCCAGCAGCTTAGGGGGCGTGCGGGGC. This gives the protein CASSLGGVRG. The entire CDR3 reads CASSLGGVRGYTF. The V and J genes are TRBV7-2 and TRBJ1-2; D may be TRBD1 (5 bases). The read gets to within 3 residues of the CDR3 end, and the germline J gene fills in the rest. The CDR3 is 13 residues long. Germline V gene lookup returns CDR1 SGHTA and CDR2 FQGNSA.